This T cell receptor beta chain was sequenced during a study of cytomegalovirus exposure and HLA in healthy donors. The primer mix had 60 Vbeta and 13 Jbeta primers. TCRdb's copy holds only in-frame clones and misses some; the assay was immunoSEQ multiplex PCR. The data contain approximately 140,000 clones, 61% of them singletons. Sequenced material: PBMCs. This TCR derives from a male donor in good health and CMV-seronegative.

The chain's CDR3 is CASRGGREQFF. DNA for the CDR3: TGTGCCAGCAGGGGGGGGAGGGAGCAGTTCTTC. V is TRBV2 and J is TRBJ2-1, with 7 nucleotides matching TRBD2. This CDR3 is 11 amino acids long. CDR1 SNHLY and CDR2 FYNNEI come from the germline V gene. J lost 10 bases, V lost 6 bases, and 3 bases had no gene match.